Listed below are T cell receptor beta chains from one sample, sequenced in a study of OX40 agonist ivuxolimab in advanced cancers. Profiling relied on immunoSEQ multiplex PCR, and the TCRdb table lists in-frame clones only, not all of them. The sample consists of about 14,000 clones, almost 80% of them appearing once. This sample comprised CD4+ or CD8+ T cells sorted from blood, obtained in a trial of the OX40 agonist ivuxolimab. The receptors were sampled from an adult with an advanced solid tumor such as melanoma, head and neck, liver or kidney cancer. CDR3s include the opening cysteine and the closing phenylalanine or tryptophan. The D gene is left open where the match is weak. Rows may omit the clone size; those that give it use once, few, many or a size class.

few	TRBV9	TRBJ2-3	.	TGTGCCAGCAGCGTAGGGCCTCGCACAGATACGCAGTATTTT	CASSVGPRTDTQYF
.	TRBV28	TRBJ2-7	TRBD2	TGTGCCAGCAGTTTATGGGCTAGCGGGTCCACCTACGAGCAGTACTTC	CASSLWASGSTYEQYF
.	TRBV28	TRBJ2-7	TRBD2	TGTGCCAGCAGTCCCGGGACTAGCGGGAGCAACCCCTACGAGCAGTACTTC	CASSPGTSGSNPYEQYF
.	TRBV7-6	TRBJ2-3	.	TGTGCCAGCAGCCGCCTAGCGAGTGGCACAGATACGCAGTATTTT	CASSRLASGTDTQYF
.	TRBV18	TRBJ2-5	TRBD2	TGTGCCAGCTCACAGGGACTAGCGGGATCCCAAGAGACCCAGTACTTC	CASSQGLAGSQETQYF
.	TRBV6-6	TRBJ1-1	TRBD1	TGTGCCAGCAGTCACCGGGGACAGGGGGCGTATTTCTTT	CASSHRGQGAYFF
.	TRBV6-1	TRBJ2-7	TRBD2	TGTGCCAGCAGGATCTTAGCGGGTTACGAGCAGTACTTC	CASRILAGYEQYF
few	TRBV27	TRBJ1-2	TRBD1	TGTGCCAGCAGGCCTTCGACAGGGGTGCGTGGCTACACCTTC	CASRPSTGVRGYTF
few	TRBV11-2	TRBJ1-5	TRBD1	TGTGCCAGCAGCCCCGAAGGGGACAGTAATCAGCCCCAGCATTTT	CASSPEGDSNQPQHF
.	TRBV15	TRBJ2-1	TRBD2	TGTGCCACCAGCAGAGAGGGTACTAGCGGGGGCAATGAGCAGTTCTTC	CATSREGTSGGNEQFF
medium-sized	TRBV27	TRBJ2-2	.	TGTGCCAGCAGATACGGAGGGGAGCTGTTTTTT	CASRYGGELFF
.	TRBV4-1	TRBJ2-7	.	TGCGCCAGCAGCCAAGATCCGGGCCACGAGCAGTACTTC	CASSQDPGHEQYF
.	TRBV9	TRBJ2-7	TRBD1	TGTGCCAGCAGCGAAACATCGGGACAGCTCTACGAGCAGTACTTC	CASSETSGQLYEQYF
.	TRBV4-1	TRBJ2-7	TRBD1	TGCGCCAGCAGCCAAGAATGGGGGACAGCCTACGAGCAGTACTTC	CASSQEWGTAYEQYF
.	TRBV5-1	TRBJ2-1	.	TGCGCCAGCAGCTTGGCCGGGCTAGTGCCCTACAATGAGCAGTTCTTC	CASSLAGLVPYNEQFF
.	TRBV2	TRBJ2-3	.	TGTGCCAGCAGTGAAGCGCAAAACACAGATACGCAGTATTTT	CASSEAQNTDTQYF
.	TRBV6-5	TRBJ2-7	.	TGTGCCAGCAGTTACTCGAATCGGATTTACGAGCAGTACTTC	CASSYSNRIYEQYF
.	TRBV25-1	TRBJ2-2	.	TGTGCCAGCAGTGAATTGGATGACGTCCCCTACACCGGGGAGCTGTTTTTT	CASSELDDVPYTGELFF
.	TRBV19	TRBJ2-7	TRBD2	TGTGCCAGTAGTGACCGACTAGCGGGAGCCCAGCAGTACTTC	CASSDRLAGAQQYF
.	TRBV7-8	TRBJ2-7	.	TGTGCCAGCAGCTTAGATCCTTCTATCCTCGAGCAGTACTTC	CASSLDPSILEQYF
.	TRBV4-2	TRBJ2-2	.	TGTGCCAGCAGCCAAGGTTACACCGGGGAGCTGTTTTTT	CASSQGYTGELFF
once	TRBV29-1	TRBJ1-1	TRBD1	TGCAGCGGAGGACAGGGGGCGAGTGAAGCTTTCTTT	CSGGQGASEAFF
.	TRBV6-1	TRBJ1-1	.	TGTGCCAGCAGTGAAGCGGTAGAAGGCCTAGGGGGAGCTTTCTTT	CASSEAVEGLGGAFF
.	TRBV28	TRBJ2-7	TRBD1	TGTGCCAGCAGTTTCGGACAGGCCTACGAGCAGTACTTC	CASSFGQAYEQYF